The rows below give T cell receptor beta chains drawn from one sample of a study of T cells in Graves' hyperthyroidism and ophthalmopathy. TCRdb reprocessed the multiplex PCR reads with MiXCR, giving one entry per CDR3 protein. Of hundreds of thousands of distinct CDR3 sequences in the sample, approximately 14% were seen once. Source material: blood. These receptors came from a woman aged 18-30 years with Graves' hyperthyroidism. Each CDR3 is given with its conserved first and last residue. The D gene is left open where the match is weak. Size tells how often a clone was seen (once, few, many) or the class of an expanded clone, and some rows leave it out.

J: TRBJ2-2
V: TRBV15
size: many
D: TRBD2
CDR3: CATSRDQGLAGVAGELFF
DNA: TGTGCCACCAGCAGAGATCAAGGGCTAGCGGGAGTGGCCGGGGAGCTGTTTTTT

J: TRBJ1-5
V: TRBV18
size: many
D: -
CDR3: CASSPFWGGPVPQHF
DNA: TGTGCCAGCTCACCATTTTGGGGGGGCCCAGTGCCCCAGCATTTT

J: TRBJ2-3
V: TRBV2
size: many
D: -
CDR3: CASRPGGDTQYF
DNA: TGTGCCAGCAGGCCGGGTGGAGATACGCAGTATTTT

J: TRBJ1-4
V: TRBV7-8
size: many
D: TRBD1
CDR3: CASSLAWTGKDEKLFF
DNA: TGTGCCAGCAGCTTAGCCTGGACAGGGAAAGACGAAAAACTGTTTTTT

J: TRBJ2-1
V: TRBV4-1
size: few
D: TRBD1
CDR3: CASSQVGQGREQFF
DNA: TGCGCCAGCAGCCAAGTTGGACAGGGTCGGGAGCAGTTCTTC

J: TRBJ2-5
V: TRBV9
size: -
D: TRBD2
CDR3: CASSVGAGGRGETQYF
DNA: TGTGCCAGCAGCGTAGGAGCGGGAGGGCGGGGAGAGACCCAGTACTTC

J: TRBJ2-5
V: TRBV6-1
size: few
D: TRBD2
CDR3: CASSFGTRFLGETQYF
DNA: TGTGCCAGCAGTTTCGGGACTAGATTTTTAGGGGAGACCCAGTACTTC

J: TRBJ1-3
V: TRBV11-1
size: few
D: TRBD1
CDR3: CASSSYGQASRSGNTIYF
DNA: TGTGCCAGCAGCTCGTACGGACAGGCTTCGCGCTCTGGAAACACCATATATTTT

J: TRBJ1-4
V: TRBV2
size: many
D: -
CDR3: CASSEGRGEKLFF
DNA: TGTGCCAGCAGTGAGGGAAGGGGGGAAAAACTGTTTTTT

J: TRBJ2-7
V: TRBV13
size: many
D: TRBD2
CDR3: CASSPGLAGAISSEQYF
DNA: TGTGCCAGCAGCCCCGGACTAGCGGGGGCGATTTCCAGCGAGCAGTACTTC

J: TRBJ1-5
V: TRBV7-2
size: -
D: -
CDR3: CASSLGGLDSQQPQHF
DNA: TGTGCCAGCAGCTTGGGGGGACTTGATAGCCAACAGCCCCAGCATTTT

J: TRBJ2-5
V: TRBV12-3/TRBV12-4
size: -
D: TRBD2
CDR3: CASSPLAGGQETQYF
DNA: TGTGCCAGCAGTCCACTAGCGGGGGGGCAAGAGACCCAGTACTTC

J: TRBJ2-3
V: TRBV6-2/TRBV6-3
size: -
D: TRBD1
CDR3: CASSYPQGAGTDTQYF
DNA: TGTGCCAGCAGTTACCCTCAGGGGGCCGGCACAGATACGCAGTATTTT

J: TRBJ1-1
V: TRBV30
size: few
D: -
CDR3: CAWTLGGVNTEAFF
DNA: TGTGCCTGGACCCTGGGCGGGGTGAACACTGAAGCTTTCTTT

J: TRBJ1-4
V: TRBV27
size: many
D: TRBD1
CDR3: CASRLQGAWEKLFF
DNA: TGTGCCAGCAGACTTCAGGGGGCTTGGGAAAAACTGTTTTTT

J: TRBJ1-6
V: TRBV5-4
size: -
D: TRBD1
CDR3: CASSLGTGGYSPLHF
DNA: TGTGCCAGCAGCTTGGGGACAGGGGGCTATTCACCCCTCCACTTT

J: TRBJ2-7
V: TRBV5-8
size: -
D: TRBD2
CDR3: CASSGGGYTYEQYF
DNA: TGTGCCAGCAGCGGCGGGGGGTACACCTACGAGCAGTACTTC

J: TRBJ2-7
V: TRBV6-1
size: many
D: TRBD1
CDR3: CASTRTGTGEQYF
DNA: TGTGCCAGCACACGGACAGGGACGGGCGAGCAGTACTTC

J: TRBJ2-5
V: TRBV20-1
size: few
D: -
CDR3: CSARAGAQETQYF
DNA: TGCAGTGCTAGGGCCGGGGCTCAAGAGACCCAGTACTTC

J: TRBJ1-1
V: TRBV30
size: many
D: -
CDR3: CAGRLNTEAFF
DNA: TGTGCCGGTAGACTGAACACTGAAGCTTTCTTT

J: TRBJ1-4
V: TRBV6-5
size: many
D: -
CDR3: CASSYTAGLGEKLFF
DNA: TGTGCCAGCAGTTACACGGCAGGGCTAGGTGAAAAACTGTTTTTT

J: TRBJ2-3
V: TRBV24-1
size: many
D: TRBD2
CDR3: CATSATSGRTDTQYF
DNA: TGTGCCACCAGTGCCACTAGCGGACGCACAGATACGCAGTATTTT

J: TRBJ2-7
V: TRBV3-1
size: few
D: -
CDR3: CASAGLTGGLAYEQYF
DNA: TGTGCCAGCGCGGGACTAACGGGGGGCCTTGCCTACGAGCAGTACTTC

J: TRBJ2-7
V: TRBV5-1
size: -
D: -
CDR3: CASRMEFPAEQYF
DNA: TGCGCCAGCAGAATGGAATTCCCAGCCGAGCAGTACTTC

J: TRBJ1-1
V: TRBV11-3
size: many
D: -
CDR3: CASSLDRLKGDTEAFF
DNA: TGTGCCAGCAGCTTAGATCGACTTAAAGGGGACACTGAAGCTTTCTTT

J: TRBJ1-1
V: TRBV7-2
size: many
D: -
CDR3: CASSLVAQGLWAFF
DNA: TGTGCCAGCAGCTTAGTCGCGCAGGGGCTATGGGCTTTCTTT

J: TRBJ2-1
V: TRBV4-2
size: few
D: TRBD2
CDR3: CASSQERATGGNEQFF
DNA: TGTGCCAGCAGCCAAGAACGGGCTACCGGGGGGAATGAGCAGTTCTTC

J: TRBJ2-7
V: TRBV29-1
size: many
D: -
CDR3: CSVGTSSYEQYF
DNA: TGCAGCGTTGGGACAAGCTCCTACGAGCAGTACTTC

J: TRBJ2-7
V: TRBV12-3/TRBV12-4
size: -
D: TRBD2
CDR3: CASSFFGGANEQYF
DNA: TGTGCCAGCAGTTTCTTCGGGGGGGCGAACGAGCAGTACTTC

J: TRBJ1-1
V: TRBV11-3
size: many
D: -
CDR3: CASSLPPRVAGRRAEAFF
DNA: TGTGCCAGCAGCTTACCTCCGCGGGTAGCGGGGCGCCGGGCTGAAGCTTTCTTT

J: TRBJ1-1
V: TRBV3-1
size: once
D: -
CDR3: CASSREGLGVSTEAFF
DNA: TGTGCCAGCAGCCGGGAAGGGTTGGGCGTGAGCACTGAAGCTTTCTTT

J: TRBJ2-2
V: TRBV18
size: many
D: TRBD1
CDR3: CASSPRDSSTGELFF
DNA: TGTGCCAGCTCACCACGGGACAGTAGCACCGGGGAGCTGTTTTTT

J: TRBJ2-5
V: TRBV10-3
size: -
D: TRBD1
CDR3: CAISEQDRALQETQYF
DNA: TGTGCCATCAGTGAGCAGGACAGGGCACTTCAAGAGACCCAGTACTTC

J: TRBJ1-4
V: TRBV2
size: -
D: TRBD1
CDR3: CASSERDSNGKLFF
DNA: TGTGCCAGCAGTGAAAGGGACAGTAATGGAAAACTGTTTTTT

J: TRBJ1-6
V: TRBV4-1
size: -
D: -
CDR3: CASSLLRGGSPLHF
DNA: TGCGCCAGCAGCCTCCTAAGGGGGGGGTCACCCCTCCACTTT

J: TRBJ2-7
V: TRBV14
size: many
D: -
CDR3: CASSQVSVEQYF
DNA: TGTGCCAGCAGCCAAGTTTCGGTCGAGCAGTACTTC

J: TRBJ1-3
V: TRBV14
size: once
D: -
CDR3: CASSQGLGTIYF
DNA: TGTGCCAGCAGCCAAGGCCTCGGCACCATATATTTT

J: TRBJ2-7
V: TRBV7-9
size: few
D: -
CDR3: CASSHRDTYEQYF
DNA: TGTGCCAGCAGCCATCGGGACACCTACGAGCAGTACTTC

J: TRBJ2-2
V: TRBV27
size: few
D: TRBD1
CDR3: CASSTFLGQGTTGELFF
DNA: TGTGCCAGCAGTACCTTCTTGGGACAGGGTACCACCGGGGAGCTGTTTTTT

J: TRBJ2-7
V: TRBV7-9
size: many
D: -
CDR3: CASRPPPGVLKGYEQYF
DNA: TGTGCCAGCCGGCCCCCACCTGGGGTCCTTAAAGGCTACGAGCAGTACTTC

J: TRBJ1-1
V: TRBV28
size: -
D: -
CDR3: CASSPRGGRPNTEAFF
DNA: TGTGCCAGCAGTCCCCGGGGGGGCAGGCCGAACACTGAAGCTTTCTTT

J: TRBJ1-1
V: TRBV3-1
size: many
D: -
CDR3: CASSPRLSTEAFF
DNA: TGTGCCAGCAGCCCCCGATTGAGTACTGAAGCTTTCTTT

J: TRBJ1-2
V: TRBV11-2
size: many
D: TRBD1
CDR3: CASSLELTGIGYTF
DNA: TGTGCCAGCAGCTTAGAATTGACAGGGATCGGCTACACCTTC

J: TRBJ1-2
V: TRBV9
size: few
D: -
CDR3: CASSAGFPYGYTF
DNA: TGTGCCAGCAGCGCGGGATTCCCATATGGCTACACCTTC

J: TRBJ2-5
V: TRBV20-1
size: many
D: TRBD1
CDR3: CSARDPRDRAETQYF
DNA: TGCAGTGCTAGAGATCCCCGGGACAGGGCCGAGACCCAGTACTTC

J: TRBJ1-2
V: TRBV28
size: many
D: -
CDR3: CASSFRAIYGYTF
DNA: TGTGCCAGCAGTTTTCGAGCTATCTATGGCTACACCTTC

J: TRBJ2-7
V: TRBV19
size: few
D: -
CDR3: CASSIGQGGEQYF
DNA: TGTGCCAGTAGTATAGGGCAAGGAGGGGAGCAGTACTTC

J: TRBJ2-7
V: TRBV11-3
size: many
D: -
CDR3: CASSLKDHEQYF
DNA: TGTGCCAGCAGCTTAAAGGACCACGAGCAGTACTTC

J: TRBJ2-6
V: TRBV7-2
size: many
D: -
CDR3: CASSRGVTGANVLTF
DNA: TGTGCCAGCAGCCGCGGGGTAACTGGGGCCAACGTCCTGACTTTC

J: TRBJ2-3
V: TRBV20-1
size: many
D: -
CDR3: CSAPGTATDTQYF
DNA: TGCAGTGCTCCCGGGACTGCCACAGATACGCAGTATTTT

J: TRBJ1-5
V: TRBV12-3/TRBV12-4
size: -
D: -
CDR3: CASSTSPPGRQPQHF
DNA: TGTGCCAGCAGTACCTCCCCCCCAGGGCGTCAGCCCCAGCATTTT

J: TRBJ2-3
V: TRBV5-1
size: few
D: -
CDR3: CASSLDLTSTDTQYF
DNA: TGCGCCAGCAGCCTGGACTTAACTAGCACAGATACGCAGTATTTT

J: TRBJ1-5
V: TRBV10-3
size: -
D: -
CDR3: CAITRSPDQPQHF
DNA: TGTGCCATCACTCGATCCCCGGATCAGCCCCAGCATTTT